Below are 19 T cell receptor beta chains sequenced from a single sample in a study of blood T cell repertoires in COVID-19. Sequencing used immunoSEQ multiplex PCR; TCRdb keeps in-frame clones, though not all of them. Among about 110,000 clones listed, about 70% were seen once. Sequencing was done on a sample of peripheral blood. These TCRs come from a woman aged 60-70 years with acute or convalescent COVID-19.

The chain links TRBV9 to TRBJ1-3; 9 nucleotides match TRBD1. J gave up 1 base and V 3 bases, and 11 bases lay outside the gene matches. Germline CDR1 and CDR2: SGDLS and YYNGEE. The CDR3 is made up of 18 amino acids. The CDR3 bases are TGTGCCAGCAGCGCACGCAATCATGACAGGGGGTCTGGAAACACCATATATTTT. Translating it yields CASSARNHDRGSGNTIYF.

The chain carries TRBV28 and TRBJ1-2; D uncertain. The CDR3 has 12 residues. Germline V gene sequence: CDR1 MDHEN, CDR2 SYDVKM. The V end was cut by 1 base, the J end by 4 bases, with 4 bases between. The CDR3 coding sequence is TGTGCCAGCAGTTTATCGGGCTATGGCTACACCTTC. Its translation: CASSLSGYGYTF.

The chain combines TRBV5-1 with TRBJ2-7; 10 bases map to TRBD2. CDR3 length: 15 residues. With 1 base clipped from V and 6 bases from J, the junction kept 7 bases outside the gene matches. In germline, CDR1 is SGHRS, CDR2 YFSETQ. The CDR3 loop reads CASSLSTAGGSEQYF. Written as DNA, the CDR3 is TGCGCCAGCAGCTTGTCTACAGCGGGGGGGAGCGAGCAGTACTTC.

This clone was observed a handful of times. V usage is TRBV6-1 and J usage is TRBJ1-6; TRBD1 matches at 8 bases. The CDR3 runs 15 residues. Germline V gives CDR1 MNHNS, CDR2 SASEGT. V was clipped by 3 bases and J by 7 bases; unmatched bases: 5. This CDR3 is CASSDQGAKNSPLHF. Written as DNA, the CDR3 is TGTGCCAGCAGTGATCAGGGGGCTAAAAATTCACCCCTCCACTTT.

The V and J genes are TRBV10-1 and TRBJ2-1; 8 nucleotides match TRBD2. The CDR3 is 15 amino acids. Germline V CDR1 and CDR2: WNHNN, SYGVQD (reference sequence). V lost 2 bases, J lost 7 bases, and 7 bases stayed unmatched. This CDR3 is CASSEPGGHKNEQFF. CDR3 in DNA: TGCGCCAGCAGTGAGCCGGGGGGGCATAAAAATGAGCAGTTCTTC.

The CDR3 loop is CASSPAVRESSGNTIYF. The CDR3 nucleotides are TGTGCCAGCAGCCCAGCCGTTAGGGAGAGCTCTGGAAACACCATATATTTT. This chain connects TRBV5-6 to TRBJ1-3; D not certain. The CDR3 covers 17 residues. The V and J ends lost 4 bases and 0 bases respectively, with 17 bases between them. Germline V gene lookup returns CDR1 SGHDT and CDR2 YYEEEE.

This chain uses TRBV7-6 with TRBJ2-3; maybe TRBD2 (7 bases). From germline, CDR1 is SGHVS and CDR2 FNYEAQ. This CDR3 region has 16 residues. Trimming cost V 2 bases and J 4 bases, with 16 bases left between them. Written as DNA, the CDR3 is TGTGCCAGCAGCTTATTTCGGGGGGCCGGGTCAGATACGCAGTATTTT. Protein sequence: CASSLFRGAGSDTQYF.

There are a few counts of this clone. The J gene is TRBJ1-4, the V gene TRBV29-1; 9 bases are shared with TRBD1. The V gene's germline CDR1 is SQVTM and CDR2 ANQGSEA. The CDR3 sequence is 16 residues long. Trimming took 4 bases from V and 5 from J; bases not matched to a gene: 11. CDR3: CSVAPGTGLANEKLFF. In nucleotides, the CDR3 is TGCAGCGTTGCCCCCGGGACAGGGCTTGCGAATGAAAAACTGTTTTTT. The whole variable domain, filled in from reference TRBV29-1 and TRBJ1-4, reads SAVISQKPSRDICQRGTSLTIQCQVDSQVTMMFWYRQQPGQSLTLIATANQGSEATYESGFVIDKFPISRPNLTFSTLTVSNMSPEDSSIYLCSVAPGTGLANEKLFFGSGTQLSVL.

CDR3 coding DNA: TGCGCCAGCAGTCCGGGACACCGAAGCTCTGGGGCCAACGTCCTGACTTTC. This encodes CASSPGHRSSGANVLTF. The genes are TRBV10-1 and TRBJ2-6; maybe TRBD1 (6 bases). V dropped 5 bases and J dropped 0 bases, with 14 bases sitting between them. Germline V lookup: CDR1 WNHNN, CDR2 SYGVQD (reference sequence). CDR3 length equals 17 residues.

This chain links TRBV7-2 with TRBJ2-1; 9 bases line up with TRBD2. This CDR3 region has 18 residues. Germline values: CDR1 SGHTA, CDR2 FQGNSA. J gave up 2 bases and V 3 bases, and 11 bases lay outside the gene matches. The CDR3 bases are TGTGCCAGCAGCTTCCTAGCCACTCTAGCGGGGCCCTACAATGAGCAGTTCTTC. Translated, it gives CASSFLATLAGPYNEQFF.

The chain has TRBV7-9 and TRBJ1-2, with a tentative D call TRBD1 (6 bases). The CDR3 extends over 14 amino acids. The V end was cut by 2 bases, the J end by 4 bases, with 11 bases between. CDR1 and CDR2 from the germline V gene are SEHNR and FQNEAQ (reference sequence). DNA of the CDR3: TGTGCCAGCAGCTTACCCGGCAGGGGCTATGGCTACACCTTC. This sequence encodes CASSLPGRGYGYTF.

The chain carries TRBV28 and TRBJ2-7; 8 positions agree with TRBD1. The CDR3 totals 15 residues. Trimming at V came to 4 bases and at J to 1 base, leaving 6 bases not matched to a gene. Per the germline V gene, CDR1 is MDHEN and CDR2 is SYDVKM. For the CDR3, the DNA is TGTGCCAGCAGTTCAGACAGGGGAAAATCCTACGAGCAGTACTTC. Its protein product is CASSSDRGKSYEQYF.

The V call is TRBV27, the J call TRBJ2-3, with 16 positions matching TRBD2. This CDR3 is 15 amino acids long. V dropped 6 bases and J dropped 6; count of bases not matched to a gene: 3. CDR1 is MNHEY and CDR2 is SMNVEV in the germline V gene (reference sequence). CDR3 sequence: CASRPGLAGGDTQYF. The CDR3 DNA reads TGTGCCAGCAGGCCGGGACTAGCGGGGGGGGATACGCAGTATTTT.

As to this clone: The same CDR3 also results from other DNA sequences found in this sample. The chain employs TRBV6-5 and TRBJ2-5; 9 bases match TRBD1. This CDR3 region has 15 residues. The ends lost 5 bases at V and 2 bases at J; junction bases unmatched: 6. Germline V gives CDR1 MNHEY, CDR2 SVGAGI. CDR3 sequence reads: CASSLGTGRQETQYF. CDR3 nucleotides: TGTGCCAGCAGTCTTGGGACAGGGAGACAAGAGACCCAGTACTTC.

The CDR3 bases are TGCGCCAGCAGCTGGGGACAGGGGAATCAGCCCCAGCATTTT. Translated: CASSWGQGNQPQHF. The chain is built from TRBV5-1 and TRBJ1-5; 10 nucleotides line up with TRBD1. Per germline, CDR1 SGHRS and CDR2 YFSETQ. The CDR3 runs to 14 residues. Unmatched junction bases numbered 1, after V lost 3 bases and J lost 4 bases.

The chain couples TRBV5-1 to TRBJ2-1; TRBD2 matches at 7 bases. V was clipped by 3 bases and J by 0 bases; unmatched bases: 9. This CDR3 contains 17 residues. Germline CDR1 and CDR2: SGHRS and YFSETQ. The CDR3 loop reads CASSSGDYLSSYNEQFF. The DNA of the CDR3 is TGCGCCAGCAGCTCGGGGGACTACCTGTCCTCCTACAATGAGCAGTTCTTC.

V is TRBV7-9 and J is TRBJ2-2, with a tentative D call TRBD1 (5 bases). Germline V gene sequence: CDR1 SEHNR, CDR2 FQNEAQ (reference sequence). The CDR3 sequence is 15 residues long. Trimming pared 7 bases from V and 0 bases from J, leaving 12 bases between. The CDR3 DNA sequence: TGTGCCAGCATCGTTACAGGCGCGAACACCGGGGAGCTGTTTTTT. Translating it yields CASIVTGANTGELFF.

This chain uses TRBV5-1 with TRBJ1-2; 7 positions agree with TRBD1. The germline V gene has CDR1 SGHRS and CDR2 YFSETQ. The CDR3 runs 16 residues. Trimming cost V 3 bases and J 0 bases; bases outside gene matches: 8. The CDR3 DNA reads as TGCGCCAGCAGCTCCAGGGACAGCCGTACTAACTATGGCTACACCTTC. This sequence encodes CASSSRDSRTNYGYTF.

The chain has TRBV14 and TRBJ2-1; the D gene is possibly TRBD1 (5 bases). V was shortened by 4 bases and J by 3 bases, with 10 bases between the two germline ends. The CDR3 has 14 residues. In germline, CDR1 is SGHDN, CDR2 FVKESK. The DNA for the CDR3 is TGTGCCAGCAGCCTGGCAGGGTTCTACAATGAGCAGTTCTTC. It codes for CASSLAGFYNEQFF.